These T cell receptor beta chains were read from a single sample in a study of T cells in tuberculosis. The protocol was immunoSEQ multiplex PCR, while the TCRdb copy is restricted to in-frame clones and leaves out a portion. The sample has 20,000 to 25,000 clones, around nine tenths seen once. Sequencing was performed on PBMCs. Receptors originate from a donor between 10 and 35 years old with latent tuberculosis or without tuberculosis infection. Some clones in this sample may be carry-over from other donors' samples. The CDR3 runs from the conserved cysteine through the conserved F or W. The order of the fields is CDR3 protein, CDR3 DNA, D gene, clone size, V gene, J gene. The D gene is left open where the match is weak. For some rows the clone size is stated as once, few or many, or as a class when expanded; others skip it.

CDR3 protein: CASSLGPGDYEQYF
CDR3 DNA: TGCGCCAGCAGCTTGGGGCCAGGGGACTACGAGCAGTACTTC
D gene: -
clone size: -
V gene: TRBV5-1
J gene: TRBJ2-7

CDR3 protein: CASSRGMAYGNTIYF
CDR3 DNA: TGTGCCAGCAGTCGAGGCATGGCGTACGGAAACACCATATATTTT
D gene: -
clone size: -
V gene: TRBV27
J gene: TRBJ1-3

CDR3 protein: CASSVGTGNQPQHF
CDR3 DNA: TGTGCCAGCAGCGTTGGGACAGGCAATCAGCCCCAGCATTTT
D gene: TRBD1
clone size: -
V gene: TRBV9
J gene: TRBJ1-5

CDR3 protein: CASSEGGTGSYEQYF
CDR3 DNA: TGTGCCAGCAGTGAAGGGGGGACAGGGTCCTACGAGCAGTACTTC
D gene: TRBD1
clone size: -
V gene: TRBV2
J gene: TRBJ2-7

CDR3 protein: CASSLGRGSVDEQFF
CDR3 DNA: TGTGCCAGCAGCTTAGGAAGAGGGAGTGTGGATGAGCAGTTCTTC
D gene: -
clone size: -
V gene: TRBV7-2
J gene: TRBJ2-1

CDR3 protein: CASSPTTGSAKNIQYF
CDR3 DNA: TGTGCCAGCTCACCCACGACGGGGTCCGCCAAAAACATTCAGTACTTC
D gene: -
clone size: -
V gene: TRBV18
J gene: TRBJ2-4

CDR3 protein: CASGDGRVNTEAFF
CDR3 DNA: TGTGCCAGCGGGGATGGCAGGGTGAACACTGAAGCTTTCTTT
D gene: -
clone size: -
V gene: TRBV6-6
J gene: TRBJ1-1

CDR3 protein: CASSLSRAGELFF
CDR3 DNA: TGTGCCAGCAGCCTAAGCAGGGCCGGGGAGCTGTTTTTT
D gene: -
clone size: once
V gene: TRBV14
J gene: TRBJ2-2

CDR3 protein: CASSLVRGPIQETQYF
CDR3 DNA: TGTGCCAGCAGCTTAGTAAGAGGGCCTATCCAAGAGACCCAGTACTTC
D gene: -
clone size: -
V gene: TRBV7-2
J gene: TRBJ2-5

CDR3 protein: CASSEDGLTGFVRQPQHF
CDR3 DNA: TGTGCCAGCAGTGAGGACGGCCTGACAGGTTTCGTCAGGCAGCCCCAGCATTTT
D gene: -
clone size: -
V gene: TRBV2
J gene: TRBJ1-5

CDR3 protein: CAISVHAGKGGSGANVLTF
CDR3 DNA: TGTGCCATCAGTGTACATGCGGGAAAGGGAGGCTCTGGGGCCAACGTCCTGACTTTC
D gene: -
clone size: -
V gene: TRBV10-3
J gene: TRBJ2-6

CDR3 protein: CASSKAEMVRDRRGSLQPQHF
CDR3 DNA: TGTGCCAGCAGCAAAGCAGAAATGGTGAGGGATCGTCGTGGCTCCCTTCAGCCCCAGCATTTT
D gene: -
clone size: -
V gene: TRBV21-1
J gene: TRBJ1-5

CDR3 protein: CASSDRGITGELFF
CDR3 DNA: TGTGCCAGCAGCGACAGGGGAATCACCGGGGAGCTGTTTTTT
D gene: TRBD1
clone size: -
V gene: TRBV9
J gene: TRBJ2-2

CDR3 protein: CASSTGRGAYSNQPQHF
CDR3 DNA: TGTGCCAGCAGCACCGGGCGGGGGGCATATAGCAATCAGCCCCAGCATTTT
D gene: -
clone size: -
V gene: TRBV11-2
J gene: TRBJ1-5

CDR3 protein: CASSQARGFITDTQYF
CDR3 DNA: TGCGCCAGCAGCCAAGCTCGGGGGTTCATTACGGATACGCAGTATTTT
D gene: -
clone size: -
V gene: TRBV4-1
J gene: TRBJ2-3

CDR3 protein: CASSLDWAGSFYEQYF
CDR3 DNA: TGTGCCAGCAGCTTAGACTGGGCAGGGTCCTTCTACGAGCAGTACTTC
D gene: -
clone size: -
V gene: TRBV11-2
J gene: TRBJ2-7

CDR3 protein: CASSQSDRESYEQYF
CDR3 DNA: TGTGCCAGCAGCCAATCCGACAGGGAGAGCTACGAGCAGTACTTC
D gene: TRBD1
clone size: -
V gene: TRBV4-2
J gene: TRBJ2-7

CDR3 protein: CASRAVRDRGLGTEAFF
CDR3 DNA: TGTGCCAGCAGGGCGGTTAGGGACAGGGGGCTAGGTACTGAAGCTTTCTTT
D gene: TRBD1
clone size: -
V gene: TRBV5-6
J gene: TRBJ1-1

CDR3 protein: CATSRGGPSYEQYF
CDR3 DNA: TGTGCCACCAGCAGGGGGGGGCCCAGTTACGAGCAGTACTTC
D gene: -
clone size: -
V gene: TRBV15
J gene: TRBJ2-7

CDR3 protein: CASSLLAGLIAF
CDR3 DNA: TGTGCCAGCAGCCTTCTCGCGGGACTTATCGCCTTC
D gene: -
clone size: -
V gene: TRBV9
J gene: TRBJ1-2

CDR3 protein: CASKFRGTNTGELFF
CDR3 DNA: TGTGCCAGCAAGTTCAGGGGAACGAACACCGGGGAGCTGTTTTTT
D gene: -
clone size: -
V gene: TRBV6-5
J gene: TRBJ2-2

CDR3 protein: CASSVEGLAGAGYSPDEQFF
CDR3 DNA: TGTGCCAGCAGCGTAGAGGGACTAGCGGGAGCGGGCTACAGTCCCGATGAGCAGTTCTTC
D gene: TRBD2
clone size: -
V gene: TRBV9
J gene: TRBJ2-1

CDR3 protein: CASSGTGGTGELFF
CDR3 DNA: TGTGCCAGTAGTGGGACAGGGGGCACCGGGGAGCTGTTTTTT
D gene: TRBD1
clone size: -
V gene: TRBV19
J gene: TRBJ2-2

CDR3 protein: CATRDTANTEAFF
CDR3 DNA: TGTGCCACAAGGGACACGGCGAACACTGAAGCTTTCTTT
D gene: -
clone size: few
V gene: TRBV19
J gene: TRBJ1-1

CDR3 protein: CASSESRGGKTDTQYF
CDR3 DNA: TGTGCCAGCAGTGAATCCCGGGGGGGTAAGACAGATACGCAGTATTTT
D gene: TRBD2
clone size: -
V gene: TRBV25-1
J gene: TRBJ2-3

CDR3 protein: CASSLYTLAVTDTQYF
CDR3 DNA: TGTGCCAGCAGCTTATACACTCTAGCGGTCACAGATACGCAGTATTTT
D gene: TRBD2
clone size: -
V gene: TRBV11-2
J gene: TRBJ2-3

CDR3 protein: CASSLEGLEGTEAFF
CDR3 DNA: TGTGCCAGCAGCTTAGAAGGGTTGGAGGGTACTGAAGCTTTCTTT
D gene: -
clone size: -
V gene: TRBV11-1
J gene: TRBJ1-1

CDR3 protein: CAWSVVGAVQFF
CDR3 DNA: TGTGCCTGGAGTGTAGTTGGGGCAGTCCAGTTCTTC
D gene: -
clone size: -
V gene: TRBV30
J gene: TRBJ2-1

CDR3 protein: CAIRGTQDQPQHF
CDR3 DNA: TGTGCCATCAGGGGGACTCAGGATCAGCCCCAGCATTTT
D gene: -
clone size: -
V gene: TRBV10-3
J gene: TRBJ1-5

CDR3 protein: CASSLSKTGRPVDTQYF
CDR3 DNA: TGTGCCAGCAGTTTATCGAAGACAGGGCGACCGGTAGATACGCAGTATTTT
D gene: TRBD1
clone size: -
V gene: TRBV27
J gene: TRBJ2-3

CDR3 protein: CASSQDRMTYEQYF
CDR3 DNA: TGCGCCAGCAGCCAAGACAGAATGACCTACGAGCAGTACTTC
D gene: -
clone size: -
V gene: TRBV4-1
J gene: TRBJ2-7

CDR3 protein: CSVGPGQNYGYTF
CDR3 DNA: TGCAGCGTTGGGCCGGGACAGAACTATGGCTACACCTTC
D gene: TRBD1
clone size: -
V gene: TRBV29-1
J gene: TRBJ1-2

CDR3 protein: CASSPDRARGELFF
CDR3 DNA: TGTGCCAGCAGCCCCGACAGGGCCAGGGGGGAGCTGTTTTTT
D gene: TRBD1
clone size: -
V gene: TRBV11-2
J gene: TRBJ2-2

CDR3 protein: CASSSRDNEQFF
CDR3 DNA: TGTGCCAGCTCATCCAGGGACAATGAGCAGTTCTTC
D gene: -
clone size: -
V gene: TRBV18
J gene: TRBJ2-1

CDR3 protein: CASSSRGGAYNEQFF
CDR3 DNA: TGTGCCAGCAGCTCCAGGGGTGGGGCCTACAATGAGCAGTTCTTC
D gene: -
clone size: -
V gene: TRBV6-1
J gene: TRBJ2-1